This T cell receptor (beta chain) is from a study of blood T cell repertoires in COVID-19. Measured with immunoSEQ multiplex PCR; TCRdb has only the in-frame clones, and not every one. The sample has tens of thousands of clones, about 80% seen once. The CDR3 sequence is 17 residues long. The V gene's germline CDR1 is LGHDT and CDR2 YNNKEL (reference sequence). The V and J ends lost 1 base and 8 bases, in that order; junction bases with no gene match: 6. V and J are TRBV3-1 (or the pseudogene TRBV3-2) and TRBJ2-1; 15 bases are shared with TRBD2. Sequencing input: peripheral blood. The sequence was collected from an older woman with acute or convalescent COVID-19. CDR3 sequence reads: CASSQARTSGGADEQFF. The DNA for the CDR3 is TGTGCCAGCAGCCAAGCTCGGACTAGCGGGGGGGCAGATGAGCAGTTCTTC.